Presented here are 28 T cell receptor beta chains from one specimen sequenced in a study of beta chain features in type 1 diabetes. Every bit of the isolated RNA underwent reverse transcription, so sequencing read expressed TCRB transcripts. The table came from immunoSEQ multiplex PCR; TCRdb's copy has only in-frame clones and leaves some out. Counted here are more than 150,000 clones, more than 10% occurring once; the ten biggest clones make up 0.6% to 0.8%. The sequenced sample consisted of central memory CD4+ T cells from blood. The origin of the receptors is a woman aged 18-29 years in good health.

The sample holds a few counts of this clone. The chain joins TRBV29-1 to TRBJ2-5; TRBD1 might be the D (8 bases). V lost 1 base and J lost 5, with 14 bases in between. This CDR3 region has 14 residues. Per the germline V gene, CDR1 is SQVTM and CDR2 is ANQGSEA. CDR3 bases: TGCAGCGTTGAAGGGAACAGGGGGGGGGAGACCCAGTACTTC. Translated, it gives CSVEGNRGGETQYF.

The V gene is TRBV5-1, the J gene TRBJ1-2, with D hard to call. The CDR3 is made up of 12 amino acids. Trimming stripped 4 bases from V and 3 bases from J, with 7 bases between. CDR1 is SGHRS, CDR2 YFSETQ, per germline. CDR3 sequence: CASSPDYYGYTF. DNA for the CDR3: TGCGCCAGCAGCCCGGACTACTATGGCTACACCTTC.

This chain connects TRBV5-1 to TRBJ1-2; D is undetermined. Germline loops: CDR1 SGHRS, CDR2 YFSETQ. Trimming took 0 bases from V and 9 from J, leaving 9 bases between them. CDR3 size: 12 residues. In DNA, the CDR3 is TGCGCCAGCAGCTTGGGACTAAAGAGCTACACCTTC. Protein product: CASSLGLKSYTF.

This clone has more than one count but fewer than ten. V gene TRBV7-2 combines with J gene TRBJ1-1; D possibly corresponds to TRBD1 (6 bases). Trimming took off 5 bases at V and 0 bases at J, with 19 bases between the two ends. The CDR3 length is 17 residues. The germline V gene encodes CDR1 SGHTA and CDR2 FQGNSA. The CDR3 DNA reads TGTGCCAGCAGCCACCGTCGACAGGACATAGTGAACACTGAAGCTTTCTTT. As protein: CASSHRRQDIVNTEAFF.

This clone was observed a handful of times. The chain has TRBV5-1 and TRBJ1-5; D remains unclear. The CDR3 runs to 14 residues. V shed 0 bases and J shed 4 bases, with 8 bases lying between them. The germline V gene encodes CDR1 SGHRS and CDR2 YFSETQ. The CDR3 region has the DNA TGCGCCAGCAGCTTGGAAGGGAGGAATCAGCCCCAGCATTTT. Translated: CASSLEGRNQPQHF.

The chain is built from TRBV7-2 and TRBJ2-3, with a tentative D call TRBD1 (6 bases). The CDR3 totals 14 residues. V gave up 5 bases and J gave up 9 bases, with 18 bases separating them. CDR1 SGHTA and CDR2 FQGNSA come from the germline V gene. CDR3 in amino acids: CASSASRGKETQYF. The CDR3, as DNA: TGTGCCAGCAGCGCCTCCAGGGGAAAGGAAACGCAGTATTTT.

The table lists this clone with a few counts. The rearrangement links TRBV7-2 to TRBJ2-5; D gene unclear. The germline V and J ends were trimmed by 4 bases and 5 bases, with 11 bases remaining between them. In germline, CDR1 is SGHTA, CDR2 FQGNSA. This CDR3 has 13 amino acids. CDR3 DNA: TGTGCCAGCAGCTCGAGGAAATTTGAGACCCAGTACTTC. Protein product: CASSSRKFETQYF.

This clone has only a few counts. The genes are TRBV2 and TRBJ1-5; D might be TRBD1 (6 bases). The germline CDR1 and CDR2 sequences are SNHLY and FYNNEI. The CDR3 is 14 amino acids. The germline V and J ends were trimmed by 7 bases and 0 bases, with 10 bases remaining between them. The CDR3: CASTTGNSNQPQHF. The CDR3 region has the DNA TGTGCCAGCACCACAGGGAATAGCAATCAGCCCCAGCATTTT.

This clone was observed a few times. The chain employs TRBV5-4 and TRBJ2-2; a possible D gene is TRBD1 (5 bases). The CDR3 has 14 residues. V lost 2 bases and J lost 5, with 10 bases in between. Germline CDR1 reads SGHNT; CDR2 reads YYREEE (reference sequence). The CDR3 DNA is TGTGCCAGCAGCTTTGGGGCTAGGACCGGGGAGCTGTTTTTT. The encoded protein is CASSFGARTGELFF.

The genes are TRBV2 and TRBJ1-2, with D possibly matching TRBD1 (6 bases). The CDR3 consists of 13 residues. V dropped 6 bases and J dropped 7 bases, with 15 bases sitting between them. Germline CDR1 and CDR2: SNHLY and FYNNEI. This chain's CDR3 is CASRGGGYLGYTF. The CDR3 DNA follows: TGTGCCAGCAGGGGAGGGGGGTATCTTGGCTACACCTTC.

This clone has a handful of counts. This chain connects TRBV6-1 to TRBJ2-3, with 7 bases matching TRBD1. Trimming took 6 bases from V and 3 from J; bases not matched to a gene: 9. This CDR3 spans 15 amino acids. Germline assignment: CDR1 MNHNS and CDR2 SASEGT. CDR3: CASRAKGGGTDTQYF. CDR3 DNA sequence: TGTGCCAGCAGGGCCAAAGGGGGCGGAACAGATACGCAGTATTTT.

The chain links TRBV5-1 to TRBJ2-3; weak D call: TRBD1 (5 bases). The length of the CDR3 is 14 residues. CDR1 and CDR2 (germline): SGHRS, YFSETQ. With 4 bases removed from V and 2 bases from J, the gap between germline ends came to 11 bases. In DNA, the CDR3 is TGCGCCAGCAGCCTTGGACACCCCACAGATACGCAGTATTTT. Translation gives CASSLGHPTDTQYF.

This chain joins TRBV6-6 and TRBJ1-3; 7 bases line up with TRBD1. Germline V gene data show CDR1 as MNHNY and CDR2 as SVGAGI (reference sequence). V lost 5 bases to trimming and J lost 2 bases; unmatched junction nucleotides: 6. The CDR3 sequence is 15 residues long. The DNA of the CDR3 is TGTGCCAGCAGTCGGCAACAGGGGACTGGAAACACCATATATTTT. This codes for CASSRQQGTGNTIYF.

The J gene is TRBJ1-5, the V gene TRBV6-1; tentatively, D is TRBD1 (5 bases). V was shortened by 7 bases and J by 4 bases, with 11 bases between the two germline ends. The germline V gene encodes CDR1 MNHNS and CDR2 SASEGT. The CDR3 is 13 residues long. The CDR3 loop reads CASNGGWNQPQHF. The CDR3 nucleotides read TGTGCCAGCAACGGGGGGTGGAATCAGCCCCAGCATTTT.

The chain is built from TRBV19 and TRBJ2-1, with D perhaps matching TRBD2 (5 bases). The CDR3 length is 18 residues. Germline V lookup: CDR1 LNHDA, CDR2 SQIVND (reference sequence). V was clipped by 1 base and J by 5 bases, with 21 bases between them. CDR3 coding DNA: TGTGCCAGTAGTATAGGGCTAGCTAATTTCGACATCGACAATGAGCAGTTCTTC. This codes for CASSIGLANFDIDNEQFF.

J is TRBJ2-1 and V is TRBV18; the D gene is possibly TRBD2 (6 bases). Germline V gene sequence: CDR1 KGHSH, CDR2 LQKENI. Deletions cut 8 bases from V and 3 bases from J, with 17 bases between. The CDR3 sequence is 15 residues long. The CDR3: CASAGGSGDYNEQFF. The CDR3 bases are TGTGCCAGCGCTGGTGGATCGGGGGACTACAATGAGCAGTTCTTC.

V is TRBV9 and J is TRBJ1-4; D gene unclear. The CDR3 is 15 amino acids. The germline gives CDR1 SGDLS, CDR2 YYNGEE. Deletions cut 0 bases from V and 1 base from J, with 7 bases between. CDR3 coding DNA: TGTGCCAGCAGCGTAGCGGCGGTAACTAATGAAAAACTGTTTTTT. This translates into CASSVAAVTNEKLFF.

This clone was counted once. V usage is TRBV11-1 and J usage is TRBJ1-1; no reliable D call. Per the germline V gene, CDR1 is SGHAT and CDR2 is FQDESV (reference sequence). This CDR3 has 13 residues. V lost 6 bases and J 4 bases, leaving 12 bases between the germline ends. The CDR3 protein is CASRFLGSTEAFF. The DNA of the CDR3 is TGTGCCAGCAGGTTTCTAGGGAGCACTGAAGCTTTCTTT.

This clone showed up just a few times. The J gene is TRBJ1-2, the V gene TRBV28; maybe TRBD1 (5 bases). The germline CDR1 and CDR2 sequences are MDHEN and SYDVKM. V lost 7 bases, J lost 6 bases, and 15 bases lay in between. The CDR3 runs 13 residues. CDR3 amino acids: CASTLAGVNGYTF. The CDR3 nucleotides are TGTGCCAGCACCCTCGCGGGGGTTAATGGCTACACCTTC.

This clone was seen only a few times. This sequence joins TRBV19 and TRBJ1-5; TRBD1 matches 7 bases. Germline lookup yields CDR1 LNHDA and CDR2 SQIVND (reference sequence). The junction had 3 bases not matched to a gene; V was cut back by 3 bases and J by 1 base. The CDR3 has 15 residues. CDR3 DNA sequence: TGTGCCAGTAGTATCCTGACAGGGAGCAATCAGCCCCAGCATTTT. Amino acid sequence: CASSILTGSNQPQHF.

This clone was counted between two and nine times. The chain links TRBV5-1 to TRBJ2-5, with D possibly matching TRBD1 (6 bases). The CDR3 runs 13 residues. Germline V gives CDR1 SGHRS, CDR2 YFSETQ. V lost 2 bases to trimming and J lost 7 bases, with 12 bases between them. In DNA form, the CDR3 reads TGCGCCAGCAGCTTCACAGGGTTCGGGACCCAGTACTTC. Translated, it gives CASSFTGFGTQYF.

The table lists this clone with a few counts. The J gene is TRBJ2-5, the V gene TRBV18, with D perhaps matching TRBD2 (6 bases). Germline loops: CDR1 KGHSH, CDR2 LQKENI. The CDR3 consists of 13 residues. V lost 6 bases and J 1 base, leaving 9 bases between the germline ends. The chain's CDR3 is CASSRDVQETQYF. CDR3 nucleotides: TGTGCCAGCTCGCGGGACGTCCAAGAGACCCAGTACTTC. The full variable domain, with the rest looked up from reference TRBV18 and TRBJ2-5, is NAGVMQNPRHLVRRRGQEARLRCSPMKGHSHVYWYRQLPEEGLKFMVYLQKENIIDESGMPKERFSAEFPKEGPSILRIQQVVRGDSAAYFCASSRDVQETQYFGPGTRLLVL.

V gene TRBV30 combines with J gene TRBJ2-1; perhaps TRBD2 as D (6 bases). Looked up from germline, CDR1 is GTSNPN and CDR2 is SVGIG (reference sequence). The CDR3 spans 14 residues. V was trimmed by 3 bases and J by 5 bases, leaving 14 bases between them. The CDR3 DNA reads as TGTGCCTGGAGACAAACGGGAGTTAACAATGAGCAGTTCTTC. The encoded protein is CAWRQTGVNNEQFF.

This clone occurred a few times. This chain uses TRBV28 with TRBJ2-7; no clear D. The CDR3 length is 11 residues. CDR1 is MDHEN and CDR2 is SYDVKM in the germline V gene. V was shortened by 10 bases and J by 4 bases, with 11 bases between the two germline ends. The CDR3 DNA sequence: TGTGCCACCCAGTCGTCTTACGAGCAGTACTTC. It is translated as CATQSSYEQYF.

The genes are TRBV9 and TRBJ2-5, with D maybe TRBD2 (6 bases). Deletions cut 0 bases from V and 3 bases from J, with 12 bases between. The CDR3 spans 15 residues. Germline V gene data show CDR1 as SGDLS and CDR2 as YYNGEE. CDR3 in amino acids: CASSVEDGSKETQYF. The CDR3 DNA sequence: TGTGCCAGCAGCGTAGAGGACGGGAGTAAAGAGACCCAGTACTTC. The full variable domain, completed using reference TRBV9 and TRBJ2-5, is DSGVTQTPKHLITATGQRVTLRCSPRSGDLSVYWYQQSLDQGLQFLIQYYNGEERAKGNILERFSAQQFPDLHSELNLSSLELGDSALYFCASSVEDGSKETQYFGPGTRLLVL.

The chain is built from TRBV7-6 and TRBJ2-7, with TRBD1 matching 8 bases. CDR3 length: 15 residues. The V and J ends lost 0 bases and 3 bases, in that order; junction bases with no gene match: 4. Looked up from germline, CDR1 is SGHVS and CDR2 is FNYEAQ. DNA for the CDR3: TGTGCCAGCAGCTTAGCCGGACAGGGTCACTACGAGCAGTACTTC. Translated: CASSLAGQGHYEQYF.

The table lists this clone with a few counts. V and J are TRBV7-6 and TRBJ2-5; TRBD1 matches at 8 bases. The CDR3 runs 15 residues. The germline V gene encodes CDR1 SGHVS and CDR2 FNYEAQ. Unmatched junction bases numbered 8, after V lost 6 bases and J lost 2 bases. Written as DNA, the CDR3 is TGTGCCAGCAGAGGCCCTAGGACAGGGCAAGAGACCCAGTACTTC. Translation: CASRGPRTGQETQYF.

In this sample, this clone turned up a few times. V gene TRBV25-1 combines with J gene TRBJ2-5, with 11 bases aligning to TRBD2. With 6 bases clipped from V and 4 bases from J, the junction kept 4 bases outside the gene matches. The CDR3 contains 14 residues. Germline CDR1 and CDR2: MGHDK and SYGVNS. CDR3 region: CASSDGLAGETQYF. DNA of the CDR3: TGTGCCAGCAGCGACGGACTAGCGGGAGAGACCCAGTACTTC.